A single sample is the source of the 20 T cell receptor beta chains below, sequenced in a study of patients and donors after allogeneic stem cell transplantation. TCRdb processed the RT-PCR reads anew with MiXCR; each CDR3 protein has one entry. The table records some 200,000 distinct CDR3 sequences, roughly two fifths of them present only once. Input material: blood, either unsorted or a sorted T cell fraction (not recorded which). Source of these receptors: a human donor who was either an allogeneic HSCT recipient or a stem cell or donor lymphocyte infusion donor (not recorded which). It is not recorded whose cells these are; they may come from a transplant donor.

The J gene is TRBJ2-1, the V gene TRBV4-2; 12 bases match TRBD2. Trimming removed 1 base from V and 6 bases from J; junction bases left unmatched: 7. Germline CDR1 is LGHNA and CDR2 is YNFKEQ. The CDR3 length is 17 residues. CDR3 sequence reads: CASSQAGGLAGSNEQFF. The DNA of the CDR3 is TGTGCCAGCAGCCAAGCGGGGGGACTAGCGGGCAGCAATGAGCAGTTCTTC.

Worth noting for this clonotype: A much larger clone lies one base from this, so it may be a read error. The chain combines TRBV5-1 with TRBJ1-2; no definite D call. The CDR3 length is 12 residues. With 1 base removed from V and 7 bases from J, the gap between germline ends came to 8 bases. Germline CDR1 SGHRS, CDR2 YFSETQ. CDR3 amino acids: CASSLLGTGYTF. The DNA for the CDR3 is TGCGCCAGCAGCTTGCTGGGAACTGGCTACACCTTC.

The chain combines TRBV7-2 with TRBJ2-1; tentative D call: TRBD1 (6 bases). V gave up 5 bases and J gave up 0 bases, with 11 bases separating them. Germline values: CDR1 SGHTA, CDR2 FQGNSA. This CDR3 is built from 15 residues. In DNA, the CDR3 is TGTGCCAGCAGCGCACCAGGGGTCTCCTACAATGAGCAGTTCTTC. As protein: CASSAPGVSYNEQFF. Complete variable domain (other parts from reference TRBV7-2 and TRBJ2-1): GAGVSQSPSNKVTEKGKDVELRCDPISGHTALYWYRQSLGQGLEFLIYFQGNSAPDKSGLPSDRFSAERTGGSVSTLTIQRTQQEDSAVYLCASSAPGVSYNEQFFGPGTRLTVL.

This clonotype was counted only a few times. The rearrangement uses TRBV25-1 and TRBJ1-6, with D unclear. Germline CDR1 reads MGHDK; CDR2 reads SYGVNS. Trimming stripped 8 bases from V and 7 bases from J, with 15 bases between. This CDR3 is built from 14 residues. Here the CDR3 DNA reads TGTGCCAGCCCTTGCCACCCCGCGAATTCACCCCTCCACTTT. Encoded protein: CASPCHPANSPLHF.

The chain has TRBV12-3 or TRBV12-4 and TRBJ1-1; D not resolved. Deletions cut 10 bases from V and 0 bases from J, with 18 bases between. CDR3 length: 15 amino acids. The CDR3 nucleotides are TGTGCCACCTCAAGGACGGAACCCATGAACACTGAAGCTTTCTTT. It codes for CATSRTEPMNTEAFF.

This chain uses TRBV5-1 with TRBJ2-7, with D unresolved. The V end lost 2 bases, the J end lost 3 bases, and 15 bases lay between the germline ends. This CDR3 has 15 amino acids. Germline CDR1 is SGHRS and CDR2 is YFSETQ. This CDR3 reads CASSFLFGSGYEQYF. The CDR3 region has the DNA TGCGCCAGCAGCTTCCTCTTTGGGTCCGGCTACGAGCAGTACTTC.

The rearrangement links TRBV7-9 to TRBJ1-1; D gene ambiguous. V dropped 2 bases and J dropped 0 bases, with 10 bases sitting between them. In germline, CDR1 is SEHNR, CDR2 FQNEAQ (reference sequence). The CDR3 runs 15 residues. This CDR3 reads CASSLPFAMNTEAFF. CDR3 bases: TGTGCCAGCAGCTTACCGTTTGCGATGAACACTGAAGCTTTCTTT.

The chain links TRBV7-2 to TRBJ1-6; weak D call: TRBD1 (5 bases). With 3 bases removed from V and 9 bases from J, the gap between germline ends came to 12 bases. CDR1 is SGHTA, CDR2 FQGNSA, per germline. This CDR3 contains 14 residues. DNA of the CDR3: TGTGCCAGCAGCTTGGGACCGGGGTTTTCACCCCTCCACTTT. Its protein is CASSLGPGFSPLHF.

The chain combines TRBV5-1 with TRBJ2-1; 7 nucleotides align to TRBD1. Germline V lookup: CDR1 SGHRS, CDR2 YFSETQ. Trimming at V came to 4 bases and at J to 12 bases, leaving 10 bases not matched to a gene. This CDR3 region has 13 residues. DNA of the CDR3: TGCGCCAGCAGCGGAGGACAGGCAGCTGGGCAGTTCTTC. Its protein is CASSGGQAAGQFF. Combining the CDR3 with reference TRBV5-1 and TRBJ2-1 gives the whole variable domain KAGVTQTPRYLIKTRGQQVTLSCSPISGHRSVSWYQQTPGQGLQFLFEYFSETQRNKGNFPGRFSGRQFSNSRSEMNVSTLELGDSALYLCASSGGQAAGQFFGPGTRLTVL.

V usage is TRBV7-8 and J usage is TRBJ1-3; D is uncertain. This CDR3 contains 16 residues. The ends were cut back, 1 base at V and 0 bases at J, with 10 bases in the middle. CDR1 is SGHVS and CDR2 is FQNEAQ in the germline V gene. CDR3 bases: TGTGCCAGCAGCTTAGTCGGTCCCATCTCTGGAAACACCATATATTTT. It yields the protein CASSLVGPISGNTIYF.

The chain recombines TRBV5-1 with TRBJ2-1; a weak D match, TRBD2 (6 bases). This CDR3 contains 14 residues. Between the trimmed V and J ends, which lost 3 bases and 4 bases, there was a span of 11 bases. The V gene's germline CDR1 is SGHRS and CDR2 YFSETQ. The CDR3 region is CASSSGLLYNEQFF. The CDR3 region has the DNA TGCGCCAGCAGCTCGGGACTCTTATACAATGAGCAGTTCTTC.

The chain recombines TRBV4-3 with TRBJ1-4; D is possibly TRBD1 (6 bases). Germline V CDR1 and CDR2: LGHNA, YSLEER. The CDR3 length is 17 residues. V lost 1 base to trimming and J lost 7 bases, with 19 bases between them. The CDR3 is CASSQAHHRELSEKLFF. Here the CDR3 DNA reads TGCGCCAGCAGCCAAGCCCACCACAGGGAATTAAGTGAAAAACTGTTTTTT.

The J gene is TRBJ1-1, the V gene TRBV29-1; D remains ambiguous. V was cut by 7 bases and J by 4 bases, with 16 bases left in between. Germline V CDR1 and CDR2: SQVTM, ANQGSEA. The CDR3 consists of 13 residues. CDR3 in DNA: TGCAGCGGAAAAGCGGATTGGGTCACTGAAGCTTTCTTT. It codes for CSGKADWVTEAFF. Looking up the rest from reference TRBV29-1 and TRBJ1-1 gives the full variable domain: SAVISQKPSRDICQRGTSLTIQCQVDSQVTMMFWYRQQPGQSLTLIATANQGSEATYESGFVIDKFPISRPNLTFSTLTVSNMSPEDSSIYLCSGKADWVTEAFFGQGTRLTVV.

This clonotype has only one observation. This chain uses TRBV21-1 with TRBJ2-3; the table's D call TRBD2 went unverified against the DNA. TRBV21-1 is given as a pseudogene. The CDR3 loop spans 15 amino acids. The CDR3 bases are TGTGCCAGCAGCAAAGCCCTAGCGGGAGAAGATACGCAGTATTTT. Translating it yields CASSKALAGEDTQYF.

This clonotype has more than one count but fewer than ten. The chain links TRBV9 to TRBJ1-1; D may be TRBD1 (5 bases). V dropped 0 bases and J dropped 6 bases, with 9 bases sitting between them. CDR1 is SGDLS and CDR2 is YYNGEE in the germline V gene. This CDR3 comprises 13 residues. The CDR3 loop reads CASSVGWGPEAFF. The CDR3 region has the DNA TGTGCCAGCAGCGTAGGTTGGGGCCCTGAAGCTTTCTTT.

In its sample, this clonotype was seen a few times. This chain links TRBV5-1 with TRBJ1-2; D unresolved. Germline V gene sequence: CDR1 SGHRS, CDR2 YFSETQ. The V end lost 3 bases, the J end lost 4 bases, and 10 bases lay between the germline ends. The CDR3 is 13 residues long. The DNA for the CDR3 is TGCGCCAGCAGCTCTTCGGACGGCTATGGCTACACCTTC. Amino acid sequence: CASSSSDGYGYTF.

The chain is built from TRBV12-3 or TRBV12-4 and TRBJ2-2, with no clear D. The CDR3 has 13 amino acids. Deletions cut 5 bases from V and 6 bases from J, with 10 bases between. CDR3 sequence (DNA): TGTGCCAGCAGTACCCAAGTCGCCGGGGAGCTGTTTTTT. Protein sequence: CASSTQVAGELFF.

This clonotype came up a few times. The V gene is TRBV4-2, the J gene TRBJ2-1; a weak D match, TRBD1 (5 bases). V dropped 1 base and J dropped 10 bases, with 11 bases sitting between them. The CDR3 is made up of 13 amino acids. Germline assignment: CDR1 LGHNA and CDR2 YNFKEQ. The CDR3 DNA reads as TGTGCCAGCAGCCAAGGGATAGCAGGGGAGCAGTTCTTC. It codes for CASSQGIAGEQFF.

The table lists this clonotype with a few counts. One junction end does not reproduce the germline sequence, and a read error may be involved. V usage is TRBV7-9 and J usage is TRBJ1-5; perhaps TRBD1 as D (5 bases). This CDR3 has 14 amino acids. Germline CDR1 is SEHNR and CDR2 is FQNEAQ (reference sequence). The CDR3 DNA reads TGTGCCACCAGCGGGGCCAGTCTCAATCAGCCCCAGCATTTT. Its protein product is CATSGASLNQPQHF.

A few counts support this clonotype. The CDR3 sequence is CATSGSLSEERYGYTF. CDR3 coding DNA: TGTGCCACCAGCGGAAGTTTGTCAGAGGAGAGATATGGCTACACCTTC. The rearrangement links TRBV15 to TRBJ1-2, with D unresolved. The CDR3 length is 16 residues. The ends were cut back, 5 bases at V and 5 bases at J, with 21 bases in the middle. The germline gives CDR1 LNHNV, CDR2 YYDKDF (reference sequence). Full variable domain (rest looked up from reference TRBV15 and TRBJ1-2): DAMVIQNPRYQVTQFGKPVTLSCSQTLNHNVMYWYQQKSSQAPKLLFHYYDKDFNNEADTPDNFQSRRPNTSFCFLDIRSPGLGDTAMYLCATSGSLSEERYGYTFGSGTRLTVV.